This T cell receptor beta chain was sequenced in a study of blood T cell repertoires in COVID-19. The germline V gene has CDR1 KGHDR and CDR2 SFDVKD. CDR3 size: 15 residues. V was trimmed by 9 bases and J by 2 bases, leaving 17 bases between them. As processed by the authors: Estimation of nucleated cell counts was performed using reference gene primer amplification. Sequenced by immunoSEQ multiplex PCR; TCRdb stores in-frame clones only, minus some. Clonal size and the V and J genes are those of that table, whereas D and trimming came from the DNA. The sample holds roughly 150,000 clones; 80% to 90% are singletons and the top ten take 15%.

The source is a woman aged 40 to 50 with acute or convalescent COVID-19. Specimen: peripheral blood. The gene calls are TRBV24-1 and TRBJ2-3; possibly TRBD1 for D (6 bases). CDR3 bases: TGTGCCACCCAGGACAGTCAAACTCTCACAGATACGCAGTATTTT. It translates to CATQDSQTLTDTQYF.